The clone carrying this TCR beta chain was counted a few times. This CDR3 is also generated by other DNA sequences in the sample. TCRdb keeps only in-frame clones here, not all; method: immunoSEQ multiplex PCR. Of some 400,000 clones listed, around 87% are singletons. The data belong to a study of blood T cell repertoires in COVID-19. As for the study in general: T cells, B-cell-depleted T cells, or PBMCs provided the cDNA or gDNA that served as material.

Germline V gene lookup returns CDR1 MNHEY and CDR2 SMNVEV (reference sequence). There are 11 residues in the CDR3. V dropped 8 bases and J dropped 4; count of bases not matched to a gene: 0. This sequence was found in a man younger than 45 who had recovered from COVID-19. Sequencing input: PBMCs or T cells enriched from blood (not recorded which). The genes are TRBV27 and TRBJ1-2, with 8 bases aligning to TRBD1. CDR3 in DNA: TGTGCCAGCGGACAGGGCTATGGCTACACCTTC. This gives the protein CASGQGYGYTF.